This T cell receptor beta chain stems from a study of T cells after yellow fever vaccination. General study findings and limits: Detected again after the booster were most primary-vaccination clones, at about 96% CD4 and 70% to 90% CD8.

TCRdb recomputed calls from the 5' RACE reads with MiXCR, one row per CDR3 protein. In the table there are roughly 96,000 distinct CDR3 sequences, 8.9% of which are singletons. The specimen comprised CD8+ T cells not binding an NS4B(214-222) dextramer, sorted from PBMCs, sampled around 15 days after the first yellow fever vaccination. The source of this sequence is a man younger than 35 who received the YFV17D yellow fever vaccine.

CDR3 in amino acids: CASSQVTGTGWNEQFF. The CDR3 nucleotides read TGCGCCAGCAGCCAAGTTACCGGGACAGGGTGGAATGAGCAGTTCTTC. The chain uses TRBV4-3 and TRBJ2-1, with TRBD1 matching 9 bases. Trimming cost V 1 base and J 7 bases; bases outside gene matches: 8. The CDR3 runs 16 residues. Germline CDR1 reads LGHNA; CDR2 reads YSLEER.